This record looks at one T cell receptor beta chain sequence and its context. Its specificity is not known. The data were obtained in a study of PD-1 blockade in classical Hodgkin lymphoma. Study-wide context: Patients were treated with nivolumab at 3 mg/kg, and this was given intravenously every 2 weeks. General observations from the study: Compared with healthy donors, newly diagnosed patients reportedly showed lower baseline TCR diversity. CD8+ TCR diversity did not rise significantly by C4D1, unlike CD4+.

The CDR3 is 13 residues long. CDR1 is SGHRS, CDR2 YFSETQ, per germline. V was shortened by 7 bases and J by 0 bases, with 8 bases between the two germline ends. The assay was immunoSEQ multiplex PCR, and TCRdb's table has in-frame clones only and misses some. The sample holds around 100,000 clones, around 88% seen once. Patients all relapsed after autologous stem cell transplantation, and there was variation in brentuximab vedotin exposure. Best responses included complete response and partial response; otherwise, the best response was progressive disease. The gene calls are TRBV5-1 and TRBJ1-3; no clear D gene. This receptor was obtained from a human donor with classical Hodgkin lymphoma. The sample in question was peripheral blood mononuclear cells (PBMCs), obtained before the second cycle of nivolumab. DNA of the CDR3: TGCGCCAGCGCAAGTAGCTCTGGAAACACCATATATTTT. Protein sequence: CASASSSGNTIYF.